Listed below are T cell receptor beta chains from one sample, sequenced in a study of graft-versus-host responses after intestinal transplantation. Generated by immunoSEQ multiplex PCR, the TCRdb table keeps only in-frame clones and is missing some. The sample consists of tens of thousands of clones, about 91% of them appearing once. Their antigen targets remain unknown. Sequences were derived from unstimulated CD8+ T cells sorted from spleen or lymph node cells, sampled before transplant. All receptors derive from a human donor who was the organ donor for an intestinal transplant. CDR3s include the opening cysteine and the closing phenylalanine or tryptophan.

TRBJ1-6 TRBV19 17 CASSIGSGTGVYSPLHF
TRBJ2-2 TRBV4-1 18 CASSQDMADRVLTGELFF
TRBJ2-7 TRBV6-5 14 CASSYLTSSHEQYF
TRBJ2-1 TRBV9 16 CASSGGERPPYNEQFF
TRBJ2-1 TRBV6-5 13 CASSYSILGKPFF
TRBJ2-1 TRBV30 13 CAWRSGVNNEQFF
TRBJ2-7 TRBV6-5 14 CASRDTENFYEQYF
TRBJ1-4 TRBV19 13 CASSPLEMEKLFF
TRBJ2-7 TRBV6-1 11 CASISSYEQYF
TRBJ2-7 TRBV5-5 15 CASSLTSGGSYEQYF
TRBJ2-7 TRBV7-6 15 CASSQEAGGLNEQYF
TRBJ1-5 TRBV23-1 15 CASSLCLTDNQPQHF
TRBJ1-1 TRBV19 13 CASSPGQYTEAFF
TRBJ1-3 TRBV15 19 CATSRIWTSDVYSGNTIYF
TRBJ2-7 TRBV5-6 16 CASSRKYSGIYHEQYF
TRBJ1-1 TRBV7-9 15 CASSLGAGVNTEAFF
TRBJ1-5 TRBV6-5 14 CASSPAQLQIPQHF
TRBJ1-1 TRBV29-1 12 CSVSFGDTEAFF
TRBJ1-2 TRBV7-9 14 CASSSSGTMAGYTF
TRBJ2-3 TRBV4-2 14 CASSQGGVGDTQYF
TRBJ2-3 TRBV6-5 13 CATFGATTDTQYF
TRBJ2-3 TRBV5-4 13 CASRTTSEGTQYF
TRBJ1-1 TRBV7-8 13 CASRGESRTEAFF
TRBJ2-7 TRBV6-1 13 CASTDTGAYEQYF
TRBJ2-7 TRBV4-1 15 CASSPRGVNPDEQYF
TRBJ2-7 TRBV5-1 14 CASSFGTADYEQYF
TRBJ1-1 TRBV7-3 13 CASSVWGNTEAFF
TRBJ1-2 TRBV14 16 CASSRYWTGYVYGYTF
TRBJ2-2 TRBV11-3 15 CASSLNSGVTGELFF
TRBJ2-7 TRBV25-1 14 CASRSLGGNYEQYF
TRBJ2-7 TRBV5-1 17 CASSLEVWRGHGYEQYF
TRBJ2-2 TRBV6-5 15 CASSYSIGVPGELFF
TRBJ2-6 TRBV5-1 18 CASSLGSGWPSGANVLTF
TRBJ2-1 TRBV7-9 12 CASSGLTTGRFF
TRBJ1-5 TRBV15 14 CATSTSWGGQPQHF
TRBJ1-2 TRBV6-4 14 CASSDSSGGGGYTF
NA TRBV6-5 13 CASSPGERYEQYF
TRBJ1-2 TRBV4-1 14 CASSLRGRGKGYTF
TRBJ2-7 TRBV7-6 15 CASSELAGETYEQYF
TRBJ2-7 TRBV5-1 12 CASSLLTGKQYF
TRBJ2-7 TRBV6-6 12 CATGLADYEQYF
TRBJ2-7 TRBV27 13 CASSPRASYEQYF
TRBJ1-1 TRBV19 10 CASSKIEAFF
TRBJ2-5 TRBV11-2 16 CASSILPNPAQETQYF
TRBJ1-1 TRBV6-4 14 CASSEPTGGRRAFF
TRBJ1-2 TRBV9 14 CASSVATANYGYTF
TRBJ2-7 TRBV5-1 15 CASSRWTGTYYEQYF
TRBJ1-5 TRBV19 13 CASSMGGNQPQHF
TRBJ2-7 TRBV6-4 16 CASSDSPGGGIYEQYF
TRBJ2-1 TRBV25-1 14 CASRSVGSYNEQFF
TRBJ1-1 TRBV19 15 CASGQGNLGGTEAFF
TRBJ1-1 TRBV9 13 CASSPVLSTEAFF
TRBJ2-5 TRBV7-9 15 CASSFHRDRGETQYF
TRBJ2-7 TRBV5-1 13 CASSLVGKREQYF
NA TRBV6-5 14 CASGSGLLSYEQYF
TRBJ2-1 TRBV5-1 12 CASSLDNNEQFF